The T cell receptor beta chain described here comes from a study of OX40 agonist ivuxolimab in advanced cancers. Study background: Patients were 82.7% male with ages roughly 20 to 90, mean 60.

Germline-derived CDR1 and CDR2 are SGHTA and FQGNSA. The CDR3 has 16 amino acids. With 5 bases removed from V and 0 bases from J, the gap between germline ends came to 13 bases. Clones were sequenced by immunoSEQ multiplex PCR, and TCRdb holds only the in-frame ones, with some missing. The profile shows 74,000 or so clones, 90% of them singletons. The sample here was CD4+ or CD8+ T cells sorted from blood, taken in a trial of the OX40 agonist ivuxolimab. The source is an adult with an advanced solid tumor such as melanoma, head and neck, liver or kidney cancer. The V and J genes are TRBV7-2 and TRBJ2-2; D perhaps matches TRBD2 (5 bases). DNA of the CDR3: TGTGCCAGCAGCCCTTTCGGAGGTCCGAACACCGGGGAGCTGTTTTTT. Translating gives CASSPFGGPNTGELFF.